Below, one T cell receptor (beta chain) is given with its context. Its target is unknown. The CDR3 consists of 14 residues. Trimming removed 3 bases from V and 6 bases from J; junction bases left unmatched: 6. In germline, CDR1 is SGHRS, CDR2 YFSETQ. Repertoires were generated with immunoSEQ multiplex PCR, while TCRdb's copy carries only in-frame clones and drops some. This sample has 35,000 or so clones, with about four fifths found just once. The record originates from a study of OX40 agonist ivuxolimab in advanced cancers. Study-level points and caveats: The authors also found low normalized T-cell clonal expansion in some nonresponders.

This sequence was found in an adult with an advanced solid tumor such as melanoma, head and neck, liver or kidney cancer. This chain connects TRBV5-1 to TRBJ2-1; 7 bases map to TRBD1. The sample was CD4+ or CD8+ T cells sorted from blood, taken in a trial of the OX40 agonist ivuxolimab. The CDR3 DNA reads as TGCGCCAGCAGCTACGGGACAGAAGTCAATGAGCAGTTCTTC. As protein: CASSYGTEVNEQFF.